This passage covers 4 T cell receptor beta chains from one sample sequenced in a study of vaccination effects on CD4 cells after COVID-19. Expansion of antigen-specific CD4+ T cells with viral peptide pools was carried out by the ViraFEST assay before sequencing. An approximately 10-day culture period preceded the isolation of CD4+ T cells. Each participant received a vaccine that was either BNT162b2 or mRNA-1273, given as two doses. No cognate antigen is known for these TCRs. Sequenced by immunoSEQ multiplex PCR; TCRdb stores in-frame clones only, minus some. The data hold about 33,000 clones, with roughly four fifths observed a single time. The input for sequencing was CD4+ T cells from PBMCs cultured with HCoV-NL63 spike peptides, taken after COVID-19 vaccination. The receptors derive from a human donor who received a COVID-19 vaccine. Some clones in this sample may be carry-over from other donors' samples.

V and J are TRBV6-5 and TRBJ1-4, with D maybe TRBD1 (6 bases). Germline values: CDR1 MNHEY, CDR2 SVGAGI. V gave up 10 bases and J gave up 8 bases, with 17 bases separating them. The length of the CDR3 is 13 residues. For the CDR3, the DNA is TGTGCCACTAGATCAGGGGTAGTCGAAAAACTGTTTTTT. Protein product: CATRSGVVEKLFF.

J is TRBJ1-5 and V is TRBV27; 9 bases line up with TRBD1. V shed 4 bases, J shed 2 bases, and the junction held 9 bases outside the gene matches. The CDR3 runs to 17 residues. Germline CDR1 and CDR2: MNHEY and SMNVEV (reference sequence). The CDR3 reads CASSSSGTGFRNQPQHF. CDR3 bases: TGTGCCAGCAGTTCGAGTGGGACAGGGTTCCGCAATCAGCCCCAGCATTTT.

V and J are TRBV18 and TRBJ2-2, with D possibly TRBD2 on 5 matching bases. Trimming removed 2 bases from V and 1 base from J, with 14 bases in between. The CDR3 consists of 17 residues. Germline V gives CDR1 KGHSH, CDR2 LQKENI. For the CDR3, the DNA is TGTGCCAGCTCACCAGTAGGTTTTGGAGGGAACACCGGGGAGCTGTTTTTT. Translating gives CASSPVGFGGNTGELFF.

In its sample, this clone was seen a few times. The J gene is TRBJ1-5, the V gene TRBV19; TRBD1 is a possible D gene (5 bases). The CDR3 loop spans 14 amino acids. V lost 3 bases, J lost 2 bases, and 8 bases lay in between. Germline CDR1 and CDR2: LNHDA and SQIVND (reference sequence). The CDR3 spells CASSIGQGNQPQHF. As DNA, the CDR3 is TGTGCCAGTAGTATCGGACAAGGCAATCAGCCCCAGCATTTT.